The clone carrying this T cell receptor beta chain was seen a handful of times. The antigen remains unidentified. The sample originates from a study of T cell repertoires in cytomegalovirus infection. Looking at the study overall: Evidence of both CMV infection and a matching HLA type came from public TCR beta signatures.

TCRdb independently ran MiXCR on the reads; one entry per CDR3 protein. The sample shows 570,000 or so distinct CDR3 sequences, 40% of them seen only once. The CDR3 is made up of 18 amino acids. The germline CDR1 and CDR2 sequences are SGHTA and FQGNSA. Trimming took 3 bases from V and 5 from J, leaving 22 bases between them. Sequences were derived from cultured PBMCs, sampled from culture after CMV antigen stimulation. This TCR derives from a human donor in good health (CMV status not recorded). Some clones in this sample may be carry-over from other donors' samples. The chain recombines TRBV7-2 with TRBJ2-2; D not certain. The CDR3 spells CASSLAPAPYLETGELFF. Written as DNA, the CDR3 is TGTGCCAGCAGCTTGGCCCCAGCACCCTACTTAGAAACCGGGGAGCTGTTTTTT.